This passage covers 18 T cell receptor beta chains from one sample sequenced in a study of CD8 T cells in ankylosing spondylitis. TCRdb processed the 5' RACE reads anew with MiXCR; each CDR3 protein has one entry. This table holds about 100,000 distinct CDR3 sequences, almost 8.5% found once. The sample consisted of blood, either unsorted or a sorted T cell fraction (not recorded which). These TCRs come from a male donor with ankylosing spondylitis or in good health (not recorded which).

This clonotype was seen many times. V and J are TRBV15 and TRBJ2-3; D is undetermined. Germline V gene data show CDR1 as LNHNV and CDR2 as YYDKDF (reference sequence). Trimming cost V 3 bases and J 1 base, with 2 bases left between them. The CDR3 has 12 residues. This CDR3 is CATSRGTDTQYF. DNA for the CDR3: TGTGCCACCAGCAGGGGCACAGATACGCAGTATTTT.

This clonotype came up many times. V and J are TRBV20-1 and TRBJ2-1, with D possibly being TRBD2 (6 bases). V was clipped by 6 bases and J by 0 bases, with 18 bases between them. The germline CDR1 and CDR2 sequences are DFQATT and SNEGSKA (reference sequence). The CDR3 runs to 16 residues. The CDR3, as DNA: TGCAGTGCCCCATCGGGGAGGTCAGGCTCCTACAATGAGCAGTTCTTC. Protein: CSAPSGRSGSYNEQFF.

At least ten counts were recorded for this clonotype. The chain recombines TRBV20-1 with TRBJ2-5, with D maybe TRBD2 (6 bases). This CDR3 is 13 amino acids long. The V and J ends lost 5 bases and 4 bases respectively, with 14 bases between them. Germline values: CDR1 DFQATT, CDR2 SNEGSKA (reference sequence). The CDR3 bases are TGCAGTGCTGAGGGACTGATGGGAGAGACCCAGTACTTC. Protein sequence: CSAEGLMGETQYF.

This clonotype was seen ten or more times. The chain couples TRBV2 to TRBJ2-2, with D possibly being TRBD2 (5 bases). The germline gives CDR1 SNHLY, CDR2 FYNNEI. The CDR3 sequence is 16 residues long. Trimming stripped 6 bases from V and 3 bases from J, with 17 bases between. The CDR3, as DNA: TGTGCCAGCAGGAGTAATATGTGGGGAGACACCGGGGAGCTGTTTTTT. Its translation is CASRSNMWGDTGELFF.

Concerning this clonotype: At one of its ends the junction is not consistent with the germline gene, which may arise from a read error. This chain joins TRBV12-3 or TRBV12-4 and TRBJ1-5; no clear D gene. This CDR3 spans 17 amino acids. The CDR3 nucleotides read TGTGCAAGCAGTTTAATGGAAAGTTTCGGGGTAAGACCGCCCCAGCATTTT. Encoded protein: CASSLMESFGVRPPQHF.

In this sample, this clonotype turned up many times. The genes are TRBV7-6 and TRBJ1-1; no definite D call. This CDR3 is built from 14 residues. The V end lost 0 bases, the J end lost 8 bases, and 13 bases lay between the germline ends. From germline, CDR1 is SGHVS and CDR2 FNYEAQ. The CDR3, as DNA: TGTGCCAGCAGCTTAGCGCTTACGGGCGCGGAAGCTTTCTTT. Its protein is CASSLALTGAEAFF.

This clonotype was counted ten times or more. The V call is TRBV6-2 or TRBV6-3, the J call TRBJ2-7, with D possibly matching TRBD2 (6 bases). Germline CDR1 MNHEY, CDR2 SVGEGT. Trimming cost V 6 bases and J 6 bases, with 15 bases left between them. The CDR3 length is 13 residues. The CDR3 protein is CASSYGGALEQYF. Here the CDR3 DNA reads TGTGCCAGCAGCTATGGCGGGGCCCTCGAGCAGTACTTC.

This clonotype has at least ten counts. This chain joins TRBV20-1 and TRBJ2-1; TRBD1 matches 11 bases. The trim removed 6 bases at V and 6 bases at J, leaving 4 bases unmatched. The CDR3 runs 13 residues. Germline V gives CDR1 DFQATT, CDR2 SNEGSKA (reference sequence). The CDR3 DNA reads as TGCAGTGCGGACGGGACAGGGGGCAATGAGCAGTTCTTC. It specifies CSADGTGGNEQFF.

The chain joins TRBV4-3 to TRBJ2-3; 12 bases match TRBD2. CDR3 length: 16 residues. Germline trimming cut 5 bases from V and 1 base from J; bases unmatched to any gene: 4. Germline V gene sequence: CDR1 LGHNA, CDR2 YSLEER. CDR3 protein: CASSVRLAGGTDTQYF. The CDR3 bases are TGCGCCAGCAGCGTCCGACTAGCGGGGGGCACAGATACGCAGTATTTT.

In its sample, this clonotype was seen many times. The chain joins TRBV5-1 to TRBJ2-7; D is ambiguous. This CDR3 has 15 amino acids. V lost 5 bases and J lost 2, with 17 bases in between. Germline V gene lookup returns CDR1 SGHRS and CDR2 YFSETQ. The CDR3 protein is CASSKGDRPAYEQYF. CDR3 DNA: TGCGCCAGCAGTAAGGGTGACCGGCCCGCCTACGAGCAGTACTTC.

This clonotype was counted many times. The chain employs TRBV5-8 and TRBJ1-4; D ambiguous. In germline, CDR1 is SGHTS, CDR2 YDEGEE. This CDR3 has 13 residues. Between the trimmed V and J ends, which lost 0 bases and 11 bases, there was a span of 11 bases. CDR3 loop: CASSLAWASKLFF. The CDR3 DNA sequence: TGTGCCAGCAGCTTGGCATGGGCGTCTAAACTGTTTTTT.

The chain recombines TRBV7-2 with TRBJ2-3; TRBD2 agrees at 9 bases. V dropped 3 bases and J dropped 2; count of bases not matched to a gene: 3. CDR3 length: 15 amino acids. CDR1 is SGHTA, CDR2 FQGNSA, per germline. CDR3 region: CASSFLAGVTDTQYF. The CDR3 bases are TGTGCCAGCAGCTTTTTAGCGGGGGTCACAGATACGCAGTATTTT.

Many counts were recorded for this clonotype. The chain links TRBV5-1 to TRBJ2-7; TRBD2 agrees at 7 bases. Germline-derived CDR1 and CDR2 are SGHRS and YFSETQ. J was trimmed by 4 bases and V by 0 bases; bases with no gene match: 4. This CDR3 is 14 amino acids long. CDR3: CASSLGTRIYEQYF. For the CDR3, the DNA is TGCGCCAGCAGCTTGGGGACTAGAATTTACGAGCAGTACTTC.

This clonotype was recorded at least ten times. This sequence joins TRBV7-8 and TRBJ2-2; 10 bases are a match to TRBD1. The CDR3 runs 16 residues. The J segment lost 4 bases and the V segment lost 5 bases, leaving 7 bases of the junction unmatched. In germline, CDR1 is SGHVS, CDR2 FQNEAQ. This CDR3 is CASSLGTGEFTGELFF. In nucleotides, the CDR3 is TGTGCCAGCAGCCTCGGGACAGGGGAGTTCACCGGGGAGCTGTTTTTT.

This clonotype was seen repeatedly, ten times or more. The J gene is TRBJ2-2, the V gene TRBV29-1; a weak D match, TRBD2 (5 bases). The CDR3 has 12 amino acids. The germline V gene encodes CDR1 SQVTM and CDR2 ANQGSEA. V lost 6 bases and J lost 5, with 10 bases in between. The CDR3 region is CSVLVPTGELFF. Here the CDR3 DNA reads TGCAGCGTACTAGTTCCGACCGGGGAGCTGTTTTTT.

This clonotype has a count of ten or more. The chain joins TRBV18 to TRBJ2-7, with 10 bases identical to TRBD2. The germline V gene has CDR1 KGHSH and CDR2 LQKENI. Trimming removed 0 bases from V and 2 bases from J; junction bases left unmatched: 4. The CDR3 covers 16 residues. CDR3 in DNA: TGTGCCAGCTCACCACCCCAGCGGGAGGGAACCTACGAGCAGTACTTC. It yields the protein CASSPPQREGTYEQYF.

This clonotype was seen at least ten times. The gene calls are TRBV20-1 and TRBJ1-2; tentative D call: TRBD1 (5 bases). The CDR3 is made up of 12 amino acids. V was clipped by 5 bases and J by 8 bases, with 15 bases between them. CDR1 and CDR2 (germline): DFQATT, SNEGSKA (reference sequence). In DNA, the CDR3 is TGCAGTGCTGGGGACCGAAGGTGGGGCTACACCTTC. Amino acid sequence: CSAGDRRWGYTF.

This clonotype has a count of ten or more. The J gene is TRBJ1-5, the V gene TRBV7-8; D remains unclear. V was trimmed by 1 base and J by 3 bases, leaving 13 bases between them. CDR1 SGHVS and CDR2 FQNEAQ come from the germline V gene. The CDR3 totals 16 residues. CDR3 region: CASSLVGPGVNQPQHF. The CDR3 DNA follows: TGTGCCAGCAGCTTAGTCGGGCCAGGCGTCAATCAGCCCCAGCATTTT.